The clone carrying this TCR beta chain came up a few times. Antigen: not known. CDR1 and CDR2 (germline): KGHSH, LQKENI. V was clipped by 2 bases and J by 3 bases, with 7 bases between them. The CDR3 runs to 14 residues. These data originate in a study of cytomegalovirus exposure and HLA in healthy donors. Study-wide results and caveats: Clusters of TCRs from the first cohort tended to co-occur in the 100 to 150 validation repertoires (as a later analysis found). There were a few CMV-associated chains whose specificity for CMV antigens was confirmed in vitro.

TCRdb's copy holds only in-frame clones and misses some; the assay was immunoSEQ multiplex PCR. Of about 88,000 clones in the sample, 80% to 85% were seen once. The rearrangement links TRBV18 to TRBJ2-2; TRBD2 might be the D (5 bases). Sequencing was done on a sample of PBMCs. The TCR was taken from a woman aged 18-35 years in good health and CMV-seropositive. The CDR3 DNA reads TGTGCCAGCTCACCAAGGGAGTACACCGGGGAGCTGTTTTTT. It yields the protein CASSPREYTGELFF.